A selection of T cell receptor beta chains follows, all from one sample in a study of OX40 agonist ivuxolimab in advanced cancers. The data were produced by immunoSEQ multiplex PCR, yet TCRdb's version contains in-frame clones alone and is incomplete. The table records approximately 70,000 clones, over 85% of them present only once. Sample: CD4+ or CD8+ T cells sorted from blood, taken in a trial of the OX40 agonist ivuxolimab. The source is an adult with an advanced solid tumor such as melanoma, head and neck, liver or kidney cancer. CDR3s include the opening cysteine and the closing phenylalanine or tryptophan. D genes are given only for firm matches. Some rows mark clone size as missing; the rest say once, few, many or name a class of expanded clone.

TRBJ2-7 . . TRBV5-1 TGCGCCAGCAGCTTGACTAGCTTCTACGAGCAGTACTTC CASSLTSFYEQYF
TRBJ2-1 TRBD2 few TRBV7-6 TGTGCCAGCAGCTCCTCCTCTCGCGGGAGGGCCGATGAGCAGTTCTTC CASSSSSRGRADEQFF
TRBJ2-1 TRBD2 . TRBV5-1 TGCGCCAGCAGCTTTAGGACTAGCGGGAGCAATGAGCAGTTCTTC CASSFRTSGSNEQFF
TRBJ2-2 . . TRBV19 TGTGCCAGTAGTATAGTCCGTCTATTGAACACCGGGGAGCTGTTTTTT CASSIVRLLNTGELFF
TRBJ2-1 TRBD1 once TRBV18 TGTGCCAGCTCACGGACAGGGAGTATGCCCTCCTACAATGAGCAGTTCTTC CASSRTGSMPSYNEQFF
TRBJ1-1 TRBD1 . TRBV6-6 TGTGCCAGCAGATTGGACAGGGTTCTGAACACTGAAGCTTTCTTT CASRLDRVLNTEAFF
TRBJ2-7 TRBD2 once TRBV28 TGTGCCAGCAGGTACTCCGGGACTAGCGGGATGGGGCCCACCTACGAGCAGTACTTC CASRYSGTSGMGPTYEQYF
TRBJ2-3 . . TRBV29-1 TGCAGCGGCGCTAGGGAAGAAGGCACAGATACGCAGTATTTT CSGAREEGTDTQYF
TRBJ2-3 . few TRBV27 TGTGCCAGCAGTTTACAGCGACCAACAGATACGCAGTATTTT CASSLQRPTDTQYF
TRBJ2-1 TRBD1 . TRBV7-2 TGTGCCAGCAGCCCCGGGACAGGGGGGACAAGTGAGCAGTTCTTC CASSPGTGGTSEQFF
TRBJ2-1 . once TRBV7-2 TGTGCCAGCAGCAACCGTCTGGTTAGCTCCTACAATGAGCAGTTCTTC CASSNRLVSSYNEQFF
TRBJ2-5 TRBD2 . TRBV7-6 TGTGCCAGCAGCTTAGTAGGACTAGCGGGAGGGCAAGAGACCCAGTACTTC CASSLVGLAGGQETQYF
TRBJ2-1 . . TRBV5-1 TGCGCCAGCGGCGGAACCTACAATGAGCAGTTCTTC CASGGTYNEQFF
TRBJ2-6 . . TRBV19 TGTGCCAGTAGTATTTCAACAGGTGCCTTGGGTGGGGCCAACGTCCTGACTTTC CASSISTGALGGANVLTF
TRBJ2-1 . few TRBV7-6 TGTGCCAGCAGCACCACCGGGGGCGGGGTCTACAATGAGCAGTTCTTC CASSTTGGGVYNEQFF
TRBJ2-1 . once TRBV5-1 TGCGCCAGCAGCTTGAATACTGAGCAGTTCTTC CASSLNTEQFF
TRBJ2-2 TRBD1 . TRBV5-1 TGCGCCAGCAGCTTACAGGGGGCAGACACCGGGGAGCTGTTTTTT CASSLQGADTGELFF
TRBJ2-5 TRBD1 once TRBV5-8 TGTGCCAGCAGCTCACAGGGGGCGGGGGAGACCCAGTACTTC CASSSQGAGETQYF
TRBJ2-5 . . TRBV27 TGTGCCAGCAGTTTTCGAAACCAAGAGACCCAGTACTTC CASSFRNQETQYF
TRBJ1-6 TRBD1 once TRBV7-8 TGTGCCAGCAGCGCCGACAGGGGTAAGGGTTCACCCCTCCACTTT CASSADRGKGSPLHF
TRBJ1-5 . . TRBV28 TGTGCCAGCCAGGGCAGGTCCTATCAGCCCCAGCATTTT CASQGRSYQPQHF
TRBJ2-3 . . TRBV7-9 TGTGCCAGCAAGAGGCGGGATAGGGATACGCAGTATTTT CASKRRDRDTQYF
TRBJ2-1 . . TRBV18 TGTGCCAGCTCACCACCTAACTCTCCCCTTCGATACAATGAGCAGTTCTTC CASSPPNSPLRYNEQFF
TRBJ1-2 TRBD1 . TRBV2 TGTGCCAGCAGTCGCAGACAGGGAGAGGATGGCTACACCTTC CASSRRQGEDGYTF
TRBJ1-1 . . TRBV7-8 TGTGCCAGCAGCTTAGCGCATAGGAACACTGAAGCTTTCTTT CASSLAHRNTEAFF
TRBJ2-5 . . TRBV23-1 TGCGCCAGCAGTCAATCGACAGAAAAAGAGACCCAGTACTTC CASSQSTEKETQYF
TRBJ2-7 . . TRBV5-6 TGTGCCAGCAGCCGCAGCTACGAGCAGTACTTC CASSRSYEQYF
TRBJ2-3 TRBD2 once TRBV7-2 TGTGCCAGCATTAAGCGGGAGATATGGTCAGATACGCAGTATTTT CASIKREIWSDTQYF
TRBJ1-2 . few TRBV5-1 TGCGCCAGCAGCTTGGCCGCCGTGGGCTCGCCTAACTATGGCTACACCTTC CASSLAAVGSPNYGYTF
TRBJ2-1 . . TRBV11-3 TGTGCCAGCAGCTCAGAGGGGGACCAAGCCTACAATGAGCAGTTCTTC CASSSEGDQAYNEQFF
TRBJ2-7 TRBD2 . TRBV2 TGTGCCAGCAGCCCCGGGACTAGCAGCTACGAGCAGTACTTC CASSPGTSSYEQYF
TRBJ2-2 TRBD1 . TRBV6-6 TGTGCCGGCAACAGGGGGCCTTTCGGGGAGCTGTTTTTT CAGNRGPFGELFF
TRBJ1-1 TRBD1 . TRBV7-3 TGTGCCAGCAGCTTAACGTCACAGGGGGGAACTGAAGCTTTCTTT CASSLTSQGGTEAFF
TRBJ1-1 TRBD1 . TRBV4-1 TGCGCCAGCAGCCAACCTGGGACAGGGGGCATGAACACTGAAGCTTTCTTT CASSQPGTGGMNTEAFF
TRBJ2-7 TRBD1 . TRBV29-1 TGCAGCGTTGTGGGACAGGGGGCAGGTGAGCAGTACTTC CSVVGQGAGEQYF
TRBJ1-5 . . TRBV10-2 TGCGCCAGCAGTGGTCGTCAGTCCAATCAGCCCCAGCATTTT CASSGRQSNQPQHF
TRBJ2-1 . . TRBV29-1 TGCAGCGTTGGATCGTTTAAGAGCTCCTACAATGAGCAGTTCTTC CSVGSFKSSYNEQFF
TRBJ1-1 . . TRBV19 TGTGCCAGTAGTATTGGTGGGAACCGACTGAACACTGAAGCTTTCTTT CASSIGGNRLNTEAFF
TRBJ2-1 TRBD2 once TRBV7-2 TGTGCCAGCAGCTTTCCTCTAGCGGAAGCCAATGAGCAGTTCTTC CASSFPLAEANEQFF
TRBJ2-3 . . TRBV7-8 TGTGCCAGCAGCCCGGACATGGGCACAGATACGCAGTATTTT CASSPDMGTDTQYF
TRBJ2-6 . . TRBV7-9 TGTGCCAGCAGCGGCGGGACCTACTCTGGGGCCAACGTCCTGACTTTC CASSGGTYSGANVLTF
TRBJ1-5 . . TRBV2 TGTGCCAGCATGAGAGGACAGACAAATCAGCCCCAGCATTTT CASMRGQTNQPQHF
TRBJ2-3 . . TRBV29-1 TGCAGCGTTGGTTGGACGGCTGGCGCAGATACGCAGTATTTT CSVGWTAGADTQYF
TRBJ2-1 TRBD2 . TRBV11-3 TGTGCCAGCAGCCGGGGAGGGAGGGACGGAGTCCAGTTCTTC CASSRGGRDGVQFF
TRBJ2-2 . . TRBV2 TGTGCCAGCAGATCTAGCCCAAACACCGGGGAGCTGTTTTTT CASRSSPNTGELFF
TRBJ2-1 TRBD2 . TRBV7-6 TGTGCCAGCAGCTCTTTAGCGGGACTAAATAACAATGAGCAGTTCTTC CASSSLAGLNNNEQFF
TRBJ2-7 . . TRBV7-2 TGTGCCAGCAGCTTAGGTAGCGGCGCCTACGAGCAGTACTTC CASSLGSGAYEQYF
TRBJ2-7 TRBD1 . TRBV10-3 TGTGCCATCAGTGAGGGACAGGGGTCCTACGAGCAGTACTTC CAISEGQGSYEQYF
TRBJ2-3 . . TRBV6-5 TGTGCCAGCAGTTACAAGACCGGCACAGATACGCAGTATTTT CASSYKTGTDTQYF
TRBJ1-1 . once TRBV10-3 TGTGCCATCAGTGAAGAACTAAACACTGAAGCTTTCTTT CAISEELNTEAFF
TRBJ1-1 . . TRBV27 TGTGCCAGCAGTTTATTATGGACAGAAAACTGGAACACTGAAGCTTTCTTT CASSLLWTENWNTEAFF
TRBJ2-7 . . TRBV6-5 TGTGCCAGCAGCACTAGCTGGAACTACGAGCAGTACTTC CASSTSWNYEQYF
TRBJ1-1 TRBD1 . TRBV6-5 TGTGCCAGCAGGGAACAGGGGGGGAGGAACACTGAAGCTTTCTTT CASREQGGRNTEAFF
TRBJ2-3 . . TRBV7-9 TGTGCCAGCAGCTATCAGGATACGCAGTATTTT CASSYQDTQYF
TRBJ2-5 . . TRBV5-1 TGCGCCAGCAGCTCGGGGGGCGGCCAAGAGACCCAGTACTTC CASSSGGGQETQYF
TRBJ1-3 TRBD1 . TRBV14 TGTGCCAGCAGAGTGCCGGGACAGGGTTCTGGAAACACCATATATTTT CASRVPGQGSGNTIYF
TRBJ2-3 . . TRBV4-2 TGTGCCAGCAGCCAGGACCTACCAGGGAGTGGTACAGATACGCAGTATTTT CASSQDLPGSGTDTQYF
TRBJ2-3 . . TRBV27 TGTGCCAGCAGTTTACTGGGGAGACCAGATACGCAGTATTTT CASSLLGRPDTQYF
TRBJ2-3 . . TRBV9 TGTGCCAGCAGCGTAGAAGATGGCTGGACGACAACAGATACGCAGTATTTT CASSVEDGWTTTDTQYF
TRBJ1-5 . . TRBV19 TGTGCCAGTAGTCTGGGGTATCAGCCCCAGCATTTT CASSLGYQPQHF